The clone carrying this TCR beta chain appeared a single time. Its antigen is not identified. The PCR contained 60 Vbeta and 13 Jbeta primers. Original methodology: Roughly 83 million unique TCR beta chains, around 10 million of them shared, were counted by a later analysis. Clones were read by immunoSEQ multiplex PCR, and TCRdb kept only the in-frame ones, dropping some. The V and J calls and the clone size are those of that table, but D and trimming were determined from the DNA. The sample shows roughly 200,000 clones, under 70% of them seen only once. The sample is drawn from a study of cytomegalovirus exposure and HLA in healthy donors. The CDR3 length is 14 residues. Trimming removed 5 bases from V and 3 bases from J; junction bases left unmatched: 2. CDR1 is SGHTA and CDR2 is FQGNSA in the germline V gene. Study findings and constraints: TCR beta chain V- and J-gene trimming was linked, in a later analysis, to a missense variant in DCLRE1C. In the analysis, some V segments, TRBV6-2 and TRBV6-3 included, were excluded as indistinguishable.

The source of this sequence is a man in his forties in good health and CMV-seropositive. Sequencing input: PBMCs. The chain has TRBV7-2 and TRBJ1-2, with 11 bases aligning to TRBD1. CDR3 loop: CASSMGQGDYGYTF. CDR3 DNA sequence: TGTGCCAGCAGCATGGGACAGGGGGACTATGGCTACACCTTC. The full variable domain, its missing parts supplied by reference TRBV7-2 and TRBJ1-2, is GAGVSQSPSNKVTEKGKDVELRCDPISGHTALYWYRQSLGQGLEFLIYFQGNSAPDKSGLPSDRFSAERTGGSVSTLTIQRTQQEDSAVYLCASSMGQGDYGYTFGSGTRLTVV.